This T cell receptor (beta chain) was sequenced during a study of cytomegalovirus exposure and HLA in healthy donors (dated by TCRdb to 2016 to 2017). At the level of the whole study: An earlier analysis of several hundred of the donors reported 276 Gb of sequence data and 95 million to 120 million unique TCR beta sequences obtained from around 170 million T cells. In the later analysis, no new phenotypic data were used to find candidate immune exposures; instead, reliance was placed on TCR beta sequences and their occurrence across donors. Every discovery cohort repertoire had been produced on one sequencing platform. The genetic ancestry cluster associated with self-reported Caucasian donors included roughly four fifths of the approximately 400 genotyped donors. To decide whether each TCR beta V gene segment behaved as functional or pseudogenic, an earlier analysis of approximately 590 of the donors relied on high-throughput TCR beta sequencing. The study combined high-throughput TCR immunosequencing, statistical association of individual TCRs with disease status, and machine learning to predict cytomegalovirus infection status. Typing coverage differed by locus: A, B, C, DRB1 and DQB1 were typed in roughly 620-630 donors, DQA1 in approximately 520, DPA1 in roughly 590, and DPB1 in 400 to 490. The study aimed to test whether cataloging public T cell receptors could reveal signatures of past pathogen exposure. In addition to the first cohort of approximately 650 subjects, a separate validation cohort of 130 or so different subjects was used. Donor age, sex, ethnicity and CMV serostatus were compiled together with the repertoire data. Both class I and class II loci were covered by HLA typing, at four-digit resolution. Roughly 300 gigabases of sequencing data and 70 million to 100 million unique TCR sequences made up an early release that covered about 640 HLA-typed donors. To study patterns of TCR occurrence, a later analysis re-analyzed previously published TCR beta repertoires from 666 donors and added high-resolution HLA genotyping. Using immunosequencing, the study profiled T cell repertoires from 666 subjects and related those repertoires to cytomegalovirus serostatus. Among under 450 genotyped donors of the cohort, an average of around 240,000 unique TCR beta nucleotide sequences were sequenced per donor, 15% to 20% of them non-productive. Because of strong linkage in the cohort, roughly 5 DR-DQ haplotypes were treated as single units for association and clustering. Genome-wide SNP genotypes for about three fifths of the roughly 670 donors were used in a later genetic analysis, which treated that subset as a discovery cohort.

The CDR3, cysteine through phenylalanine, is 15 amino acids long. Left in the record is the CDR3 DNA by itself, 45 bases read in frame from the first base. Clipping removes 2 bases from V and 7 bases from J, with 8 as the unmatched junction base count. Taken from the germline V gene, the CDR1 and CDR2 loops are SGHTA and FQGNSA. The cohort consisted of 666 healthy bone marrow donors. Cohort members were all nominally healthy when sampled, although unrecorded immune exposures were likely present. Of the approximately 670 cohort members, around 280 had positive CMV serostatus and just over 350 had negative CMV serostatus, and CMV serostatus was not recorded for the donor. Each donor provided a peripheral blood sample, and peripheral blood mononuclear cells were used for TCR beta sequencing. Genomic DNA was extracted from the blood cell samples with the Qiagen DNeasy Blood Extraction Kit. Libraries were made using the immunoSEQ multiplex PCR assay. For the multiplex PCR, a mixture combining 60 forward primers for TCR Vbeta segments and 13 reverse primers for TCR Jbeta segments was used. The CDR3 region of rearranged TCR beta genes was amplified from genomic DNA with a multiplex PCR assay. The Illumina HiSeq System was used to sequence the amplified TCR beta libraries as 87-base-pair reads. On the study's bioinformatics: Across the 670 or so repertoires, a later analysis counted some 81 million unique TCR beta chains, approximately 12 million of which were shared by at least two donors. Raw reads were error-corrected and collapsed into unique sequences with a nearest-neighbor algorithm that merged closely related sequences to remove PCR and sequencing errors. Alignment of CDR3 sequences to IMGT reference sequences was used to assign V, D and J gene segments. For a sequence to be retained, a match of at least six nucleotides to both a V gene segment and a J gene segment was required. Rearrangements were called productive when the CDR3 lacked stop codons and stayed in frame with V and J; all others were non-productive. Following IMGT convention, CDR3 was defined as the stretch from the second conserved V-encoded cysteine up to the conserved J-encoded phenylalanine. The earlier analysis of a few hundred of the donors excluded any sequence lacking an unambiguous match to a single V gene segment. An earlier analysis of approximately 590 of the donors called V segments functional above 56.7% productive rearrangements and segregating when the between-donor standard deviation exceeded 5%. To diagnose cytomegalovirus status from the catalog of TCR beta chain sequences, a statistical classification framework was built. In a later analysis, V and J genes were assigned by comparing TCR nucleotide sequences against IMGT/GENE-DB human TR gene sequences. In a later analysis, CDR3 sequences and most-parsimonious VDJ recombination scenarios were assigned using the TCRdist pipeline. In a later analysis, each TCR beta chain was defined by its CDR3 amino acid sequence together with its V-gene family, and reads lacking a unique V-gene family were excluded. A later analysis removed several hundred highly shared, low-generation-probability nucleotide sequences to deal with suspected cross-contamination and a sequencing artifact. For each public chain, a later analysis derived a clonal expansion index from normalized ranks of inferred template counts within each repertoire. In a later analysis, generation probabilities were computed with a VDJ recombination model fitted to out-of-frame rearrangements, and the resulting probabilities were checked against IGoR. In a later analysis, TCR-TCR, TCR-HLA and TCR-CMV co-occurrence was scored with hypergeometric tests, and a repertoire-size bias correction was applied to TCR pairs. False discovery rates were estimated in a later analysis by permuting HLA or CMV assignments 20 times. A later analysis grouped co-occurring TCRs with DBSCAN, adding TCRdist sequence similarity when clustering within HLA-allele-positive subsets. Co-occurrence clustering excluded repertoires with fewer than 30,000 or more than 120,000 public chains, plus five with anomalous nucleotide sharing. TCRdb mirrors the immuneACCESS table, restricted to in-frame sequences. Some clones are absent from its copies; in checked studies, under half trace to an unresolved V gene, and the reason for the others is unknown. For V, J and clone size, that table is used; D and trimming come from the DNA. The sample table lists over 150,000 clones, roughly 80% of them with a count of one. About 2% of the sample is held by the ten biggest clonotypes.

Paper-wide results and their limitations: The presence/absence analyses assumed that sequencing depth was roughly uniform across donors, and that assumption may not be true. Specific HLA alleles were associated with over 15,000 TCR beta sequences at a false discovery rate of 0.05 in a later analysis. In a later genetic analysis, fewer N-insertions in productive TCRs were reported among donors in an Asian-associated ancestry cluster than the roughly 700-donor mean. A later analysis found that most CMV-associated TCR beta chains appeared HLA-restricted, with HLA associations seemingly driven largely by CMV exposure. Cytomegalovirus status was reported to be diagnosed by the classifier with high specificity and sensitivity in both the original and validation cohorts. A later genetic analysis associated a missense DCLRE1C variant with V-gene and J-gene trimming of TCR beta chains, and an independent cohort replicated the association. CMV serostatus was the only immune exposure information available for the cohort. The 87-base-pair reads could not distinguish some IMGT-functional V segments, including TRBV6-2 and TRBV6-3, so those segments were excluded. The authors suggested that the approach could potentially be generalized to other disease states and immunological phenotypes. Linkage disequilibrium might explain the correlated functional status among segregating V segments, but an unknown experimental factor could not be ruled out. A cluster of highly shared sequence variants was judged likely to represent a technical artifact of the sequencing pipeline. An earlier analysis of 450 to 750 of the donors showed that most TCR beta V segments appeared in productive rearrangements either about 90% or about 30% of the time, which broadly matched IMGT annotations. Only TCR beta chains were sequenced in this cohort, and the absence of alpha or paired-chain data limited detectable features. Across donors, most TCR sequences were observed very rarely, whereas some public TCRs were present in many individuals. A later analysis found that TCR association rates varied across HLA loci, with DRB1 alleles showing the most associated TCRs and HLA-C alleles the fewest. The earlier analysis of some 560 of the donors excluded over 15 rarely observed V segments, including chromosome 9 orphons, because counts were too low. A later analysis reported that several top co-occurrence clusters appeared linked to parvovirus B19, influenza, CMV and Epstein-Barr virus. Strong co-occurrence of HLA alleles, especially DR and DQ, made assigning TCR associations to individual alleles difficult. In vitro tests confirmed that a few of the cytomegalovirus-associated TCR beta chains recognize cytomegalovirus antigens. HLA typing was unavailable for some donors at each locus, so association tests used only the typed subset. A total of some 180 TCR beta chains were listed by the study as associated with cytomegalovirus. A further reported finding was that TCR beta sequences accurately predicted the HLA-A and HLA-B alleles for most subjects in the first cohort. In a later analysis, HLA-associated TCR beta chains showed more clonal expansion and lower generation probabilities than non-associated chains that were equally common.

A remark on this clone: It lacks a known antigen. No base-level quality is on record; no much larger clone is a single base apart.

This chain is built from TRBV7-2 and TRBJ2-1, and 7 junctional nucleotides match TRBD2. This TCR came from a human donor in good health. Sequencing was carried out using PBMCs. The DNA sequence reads TGTGCCAGCAGCTTATACGCGGGGGTGGTGAATGAGCAGTTCTTC. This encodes CASSLYAGVVNEQFF.